This T cell receptor beta chain was captured by sequencing in a study of shared T cell receptors in the human thymus. The CDR3 is 14 residues long. Trimming removed 2 bases from V and 6 bases from J; junction bases left unmatched: 4. CDR1 is SGHNT and CDR2 is YYREEE in the germline V gene (reference sequence). TCRdb's table, derived via immunoSEQ multiplex PCR, lists solely in-frame clones and lacks some. This table holds hundreds of thousands of clones, about 89% found once. In its sample, this clone was seen a few times. This sample was shared with a second study, whose subject was human thymus T cells. Per that study: Infants served as donors; they were healthy and Finnish and were having corrective surgery for congenital heart defects. Resections that were taken during corrective heart surgery supplied the thymus tissue. Related work found strong thymic repertoire overlap between unrelated individuals.

The chain carries TRBV5-4 and TRBJ2-2; TRBD2 matches 7 bases. The receptor's source is a boy younger than two with a congenital heart defect. The specimen sequenced was thymocytes. In nucleotides, the CDR3 is TGTGCCAGCAGCTTTTGGGGGGGGGCCGGGGAGCTGTTTTTT. Its protein product is CASSFWGGAGELFF.